The T cell receptor (beta chain) described here comes from a study of CD8 T cells in Susac syndrome. CDR1 is GTSNPN, CDR2 SVGIG, per germline (reference sequence). This CDR3 contains 16 residues. The ends lost 4 bases at V and 2 bases at J; junction bases unmatched: 7. The authors carried out high-throughput sequencing of TCR beta. They applied it to CD8+ and CD4+ T cells obtained from blood. The CD8+ and CD4+ T cells were isolated magnetically using a negative isolation approach, whereas the TEMRA cells were enriched by FACS. RNA, at about 0.45 to 1 ug, was reverse transcribed with random hexamers. immunoSEQ multiplex PCR amplified TCR beta CDR3 across 54 Vbeta, 13 Jbeta. TCRdb re-called the immunoSEQ multiplex PCR reads with MiXCR, one entry per CDR3 protein. The repertoire holds about 200,000 distinct CDR3 sequences, with more than 85% as singletons.

The TCR originated in a human donor with multiple sclerosis. Sequenced sample: CD8+ T cells from PBMCs. J is TRBJ2-6 and V is TRBV30, with TRBD1 matching over 8 bases. The CDR3, as DNA: TGTGCCTGGATTCAGGACAGGGCTGCTGGGGCCAACGTCCTGACTTTC. The encoded protein is CAWIQDRAAGANVLTF.